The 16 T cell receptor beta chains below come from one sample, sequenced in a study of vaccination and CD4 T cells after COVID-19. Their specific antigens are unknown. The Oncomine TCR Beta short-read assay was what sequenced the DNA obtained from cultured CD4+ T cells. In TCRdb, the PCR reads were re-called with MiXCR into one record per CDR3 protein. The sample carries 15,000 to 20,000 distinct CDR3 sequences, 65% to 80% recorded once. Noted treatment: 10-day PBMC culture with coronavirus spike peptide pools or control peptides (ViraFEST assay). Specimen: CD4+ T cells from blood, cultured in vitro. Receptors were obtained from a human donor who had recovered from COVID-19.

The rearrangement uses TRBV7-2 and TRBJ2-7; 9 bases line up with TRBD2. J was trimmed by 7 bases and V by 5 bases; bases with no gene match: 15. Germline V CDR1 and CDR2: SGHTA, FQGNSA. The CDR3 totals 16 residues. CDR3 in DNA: TGTGCCAGCAGCGTTCAATCAGCGGGAGGTTTGCGGGAGCAGTACTTC. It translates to CASSVQSAGGLREQYF.

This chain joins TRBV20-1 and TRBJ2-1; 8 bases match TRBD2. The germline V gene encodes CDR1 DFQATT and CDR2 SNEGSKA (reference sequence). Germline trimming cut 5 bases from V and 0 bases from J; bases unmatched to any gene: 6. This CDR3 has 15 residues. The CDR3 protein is CSALRSGSSYNEQFF. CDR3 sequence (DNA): TGCAGTGCTCTACGGAGCGGGAGCTCCTACAATGAGCAGTTCTTC.

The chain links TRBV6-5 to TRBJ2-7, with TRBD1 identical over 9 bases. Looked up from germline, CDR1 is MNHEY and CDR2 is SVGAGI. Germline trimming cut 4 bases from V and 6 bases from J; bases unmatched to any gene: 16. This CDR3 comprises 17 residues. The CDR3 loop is CASSLGLRGQGHIEQYF. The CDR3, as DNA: TGTGCCAGCAGTTTGGGGCTGAGGGGACAGGGTCACATCGAGCAGTACTTC.

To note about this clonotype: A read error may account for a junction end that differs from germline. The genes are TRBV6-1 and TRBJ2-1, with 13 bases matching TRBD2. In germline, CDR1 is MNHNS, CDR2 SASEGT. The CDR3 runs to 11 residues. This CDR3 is CASSGTSGILF. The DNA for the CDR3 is TGTGCCAGCAGCGGGACTAGCGGGATCCTCTTC.

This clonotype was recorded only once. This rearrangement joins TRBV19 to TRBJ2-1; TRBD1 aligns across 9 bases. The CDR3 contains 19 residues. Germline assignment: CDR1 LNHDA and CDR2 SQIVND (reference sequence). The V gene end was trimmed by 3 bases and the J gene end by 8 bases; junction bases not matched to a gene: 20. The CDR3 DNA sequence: TGTGCCAGTAGTATGGAGGGACAGGGAGCCCTACCTCTACACGATGAGCAGTTCTTC. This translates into CASSMEGQGALPLHDEQFF. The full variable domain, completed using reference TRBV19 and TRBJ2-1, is DGGITQSPKYLFRKEGQNVTLSCEQNLNHDAMYWYRQDPGQGLRLIYYSQIVNDFQKGDIAEGYSVSREKKESFPLTVTSAQKNPTAFYLCASSMEGQGALPLHDEQFFGPGTRLTVL.

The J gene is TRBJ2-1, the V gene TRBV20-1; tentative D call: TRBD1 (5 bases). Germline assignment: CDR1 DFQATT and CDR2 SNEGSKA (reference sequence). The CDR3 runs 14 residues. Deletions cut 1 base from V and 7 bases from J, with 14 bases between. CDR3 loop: CSARGVQGKNEQFF. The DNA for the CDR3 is TGCAGTGCTAGAGGGGTGCAGGGAAAGAATGAGCAGTTCTTC.

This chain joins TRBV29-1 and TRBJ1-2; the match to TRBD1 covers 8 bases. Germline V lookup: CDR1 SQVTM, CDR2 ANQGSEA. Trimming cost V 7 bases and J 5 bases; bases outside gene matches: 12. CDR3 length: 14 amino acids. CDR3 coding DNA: TGCAGCGCCGAACGACAGGGGAAGGAGTATGGCTACACCTTC. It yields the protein CSAERQGKEYGYTF.

The CDR3 DNA sequence: TGTGCCAGCAGTGTCGAGGGGTGGGGGAACACTGAAGCTTTCTTT. Its protein product is CASSVEGWGNTEAFF. This sequence joins TRBV27 and TRBJ1-1; the D gene is possibly TRBD1 (5 bases). The V gene lost 5 bases and the J gene lost 1 base, with 14 bases spanning the gap. The length of the CDR3 is 15 residues. CDR1 is MNHEY and CDR2 is SMNVEV in the germline V gene (reference sequence).

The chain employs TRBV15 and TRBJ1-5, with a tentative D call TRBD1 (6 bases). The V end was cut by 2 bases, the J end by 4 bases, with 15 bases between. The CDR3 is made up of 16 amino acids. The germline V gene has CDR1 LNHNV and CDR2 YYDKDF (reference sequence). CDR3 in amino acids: CATSRSDRLLNQPQHF. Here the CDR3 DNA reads TGTGCCACCAGCAGAAGCGACAGGCTCCTAAATCAGCCCCAGCATTTT.

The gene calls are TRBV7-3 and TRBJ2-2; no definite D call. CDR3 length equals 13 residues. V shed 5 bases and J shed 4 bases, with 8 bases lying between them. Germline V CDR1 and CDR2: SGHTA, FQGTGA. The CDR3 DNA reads TGTGCCAGCAGCCCGCCCGGCACCGGGGAGCTGTTTTTT. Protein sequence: CASSPPGTGELFF.

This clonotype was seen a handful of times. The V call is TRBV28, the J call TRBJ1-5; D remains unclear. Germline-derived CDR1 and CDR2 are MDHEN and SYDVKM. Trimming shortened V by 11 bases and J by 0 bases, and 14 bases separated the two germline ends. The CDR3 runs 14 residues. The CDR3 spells CAGGRRNSNQPQHF. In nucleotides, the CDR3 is TGTGCCGGTGGTCGACGGAATAGCAATCAGCCCCAGCATTTT.

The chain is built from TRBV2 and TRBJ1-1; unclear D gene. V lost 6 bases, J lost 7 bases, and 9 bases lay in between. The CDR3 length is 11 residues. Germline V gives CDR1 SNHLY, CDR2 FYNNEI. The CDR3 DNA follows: TGTGCCAGCAGCCCTTCTATTGAAGCTTTCTTT. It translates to CASSPSIEAFF.

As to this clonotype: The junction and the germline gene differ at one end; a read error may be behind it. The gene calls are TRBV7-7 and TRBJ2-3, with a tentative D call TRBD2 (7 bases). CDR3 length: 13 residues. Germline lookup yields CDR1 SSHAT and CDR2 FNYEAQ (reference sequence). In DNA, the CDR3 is TGTGCTAGCAGCTCCAAGGGGGGGGATACGCAGTATTTT. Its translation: CASSSKGGDTQYF.

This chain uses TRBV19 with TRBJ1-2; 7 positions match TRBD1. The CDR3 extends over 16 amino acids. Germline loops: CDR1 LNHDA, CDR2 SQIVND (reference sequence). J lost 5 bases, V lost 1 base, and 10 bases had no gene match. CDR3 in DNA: TGTGCCAGTAGTATAGCAGGAAGACAGGGTCGATATGGCTACACCTTC. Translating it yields CASSIAGRQGRYGYTF.

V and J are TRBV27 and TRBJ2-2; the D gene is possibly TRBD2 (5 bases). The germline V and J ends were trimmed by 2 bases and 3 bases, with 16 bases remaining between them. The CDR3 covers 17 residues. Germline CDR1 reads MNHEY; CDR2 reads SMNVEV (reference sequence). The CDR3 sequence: CASSLRGWKLYTGELFF. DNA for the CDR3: TGTGCCAGCAGTTTACGGGGATGGAAGTTGTACACCGGGGAGCTGTTTTTT.

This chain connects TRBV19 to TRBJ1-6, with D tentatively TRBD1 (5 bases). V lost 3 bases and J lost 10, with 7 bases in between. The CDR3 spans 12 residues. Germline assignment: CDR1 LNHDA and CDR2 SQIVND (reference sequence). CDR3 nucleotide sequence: TGTGCCAGTAGTATTGGGGGATCACCCCTCCACTTT. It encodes CASSIGGSPLHF.